This T cell receptor beta chain was sequenced for a study of blood T cell repertoires in COVID-19. For the study at large: Some COVID-19 samples were acute and others convalescent; all came from the United States, Italy and Spain. Sources were T cells, B-cell-depleted T cells, or PBMCs; the material itself was cDNA or gDNA.

Clones were sequenced by immunoSEQ multiplex PCR, and TCRdb holds only the in-frame ones, with some missing. The sample has a few hundred thousand clones, 85% to 90% seen once; the top ten hold over 9.5%. The participants were between about 18 and 100 years old and came from 24 US areas. Germline V gene lookup returns CDR1 SEHNR and CDR2 FQNEAQ (reference sequence). The CDR3 length is 14 residues. The V end lost 5 bases, the J end lost 1 base, and 11 bases lay between the germline ends. The sample holds a few counts of this clone. This chain joins TRBV7-9 and TRBJ1-1; tentatively, D is TRBD1 (6 bases). This receptor was taken from a young woman who had recovered from COVID-19. Source material: PBMCs or T cells enriched from blood (not recorded which). As DNA, the CDR3 is TGTGCCAGCAGCAGACAGGCTGCGAACACTGAAGCTTTCTTT. It translates to CASSRQAANTEAFF. The variable domain in full, completed from reference TRBV7-9 and TRBJ1-1, reads DTGVSQNPRHKITKRGQNVTFRCDPISEHNRLYWYRQTLGQGPEFLTYFQNEAQLEKSRLLSDRFSAERPKGSFSTLEIQRTEQGDSAMYLCASSRQAANTEAFFGQGTRLTVV.